This T cell receptor beta chain was observed in a study of identical twins. From the 5' RACE reads, TCRdb called clonotypes with MiXCR, one entry per CDR3 protein. The table includes just over 500,000 distinct CDR3 sequences, roughly a fifth detected once. Per germline, CDR1 LNHNV and CDR2 YYDKDF (reference sequence). The germline V and J ends were trimmed by 1 base and 4 bases, with 19 bases remaining between them. CDR3 length: 17 amino acids. This clonotype has only a few counts. The antigen is undetermined. Regarding the study as a whole: Researchers reported excess low generation probability among twin-shared out-of-frame alpha sequences. Sharing of beta out-of-frame sequences by twins showed a weaker excess.

The same sample was also studied in work on T cells expressing NK-cell markers. That work states: Sorted T-cell subsets CD3+CD56+NKG2C+, CD3+CD56+NKG2C- and CD3+CD56-NKG2C+ were TCR beta-sequenced.

The chain couples TRBV15 to TRBJ2-5; possible D gene TRBD2, 6 bases. Sample: CD4+ T cells sorted from blood. The receptor comes from a woman aged 18-29 years in good health. The CDR3 bases are TGTGCCACCAGCAGAGGGGGTGGTGGGGGAGGTGGAGAGACCCAGTACTTC. Residues: CATSRGGGGGGGETQYF.